What follows are 5 T cell receptor beta chains derived from one specimen sequenced in a study of T-cell memory formation after mild COVID-19. TCRdb reprocessed the 5' RACE reads with MiXCR, giving one entry per CDR3 protein. The table has roughly 250,000 distinct CDR3 sequences, roughly 17% seen once; the top ten hold around a fifth. Sequenced sample: PBMCs or a T cell subset sorted from them (not recorded which). The receptor source for this set is a man between 18 and 29 years old who had mild COVID-19 (a few samples of this study predate the infection). Cell type and time point are not known.

With regard to this clonotype: It may be a read error: a sequence one base away is much more abundant. The CDR3 nucleotides are TGTGCCAGCAGCCCGGGACAGTTCTATGGCTACACCTTC. The encoded protein is CASSPGQFYGYTF. This chain connects TRBV11-1 to TRBJ1-2, with 7 bases matching TRBD1. The V and J ends lost 5 bases and 4 bases, in that order; junction bases with no gene match: 4. Per germline, CDR1 SGHAT and CDR2 FQDESV (reference sequence). The CDR3 loop spans 13 amino acids. The variable domain in full, completed from reference TRBV11-1 and TRBJ1-2, reads EAEVAQSPRYKITEKSQAVAFWCDPISGHATLYWYRQILGQGPELLVQFQDESVVDDSQLPKDRFSAERLKGVDSTLKIQPAELGDSAMYLCASSPGQFYGYTFGSGTRLTVV.

This chain links TRBV5-1 with TRBJ1-1, with TRBD1 matching 11 bases. The CDR3 sequence is 16 residues long. From germline, CDR1 is SGHRS and CDR2 YFSETQ. With 4 bases clipped from V and 3 bases from J, the junction kept 8 bases outside the gene matches. CDR3 bases: TGCGCCAGCAGCCAGGCGGGACAGGGGGGATACACTGAAGCTTTCTTT. The encoded protein is CASSQAGQGGYTEAFF.

V and J are TRBV28 and TRBJ1-5, with D hard to call. V was pared by 3 bases and J by 6 bases, with 6 bases between. Germline V gives CDR1 MDHEN, CDR2 SYDVKM. The CDR3 consists of 12 residues. The CDR3 nucleotides are TGTGCCAGCAGTTTCGCAGGTCAGCCCCAGCATTTT. Encoded protein: CASSFAGQPQHF.

This clonotype was found a few times. CDR3: CAISVGTDDQPQHF. The DNA for the CDR3 is TGTGCCATCAGTGTCGGGACGGATGATCAGCCCCAGCATTTT. The J gene is TRBJ1-5, the V gene TRBV10-3, with TRBD1 as a possible D gene (5 bases). Germline lookup yields CDR1 ENHRY and CDR2 SYGVKD. The CDR3 runs 14 residues. Deletions cut 4 bases from V and 5 bases from J, with 12 bases between.

This sequence joins TRBV5-6 and TRBJ2-5; D is undetermined. CDR3 length: 13 amino acids. V was clipped by 0 bases and J by 4 bases, with 7 bases between them. CDR1 and CDR2 (germline): SGHDT, YYEEEE. The CDR3 loop reads CASSLDGRETQYF. In DNA form, the CDR3 reads TGTGCCAGCAGCTTGGATGGCCGAGAGACCCAGTACTTC.